The clone carrying this TCR beta chain was picked up many times. This sample is drawn from a study of blood T cells in healthy people across ages. Every sample had a minimum of 6 million PBMCs isolated. The CDR3 has 15 amino acids. Per germline, CDR1 DFQATT and CDR2 SNEGSKA (reference sequence). V was shortened by 6 bases and J by 3 bases, with 18 bases between the two germline ends. The authors ran a second PCR of 7 to 11 cycles using a sample-barcoded 5' primer and a J-beta primer mix. One entry per CDR3 protein, called by TCRdb with MiXCR from the 5' RACE reads. The data show hundreds of thousands of distinct CDR3 sequences, approximately 30% seen once.

Sequencing was performed on blood. The origin of this receptor is a woman of 80 years or more in good health. This sequence joins TRBV20-1 and TRBJ1-5; D unresolved. The CDR3 region has the DNA TGCAGTGCCCTTCCTCCGGGCCCAAACAATCAGCCCCAGCATTTT. Protein: CSALPPGPNNQPQHF.